This T cell receptor (beta chain) emerged from a study of cytomegalovirus exposure and HLA in healthy donors (TCRdb year 2017). As for the study more broadly: An earlier analysis of some 600 of the donors reported 276 Gb of sequence data and 95 million to 130 million unique TCR beta sequences obtained from approximately 180 million T cells. About 300 gigabases of sequencing data and tens of millions of unique TCR sequences were included in an early release covering around 600 HLA-typed donors. The genetic ancestry cluster associated with self-reported Caucasian donors included around four fifths of the approximately 430 genotyped donors. The study aimed to test whether signatures of past pathogen exposure could be identified by cataloging public T cell receptors. The study used immunosequencing to profile the T cell repertoires of several hundred subjects and linked those repertoires to cytomegalovirus serostatus. A separate validation cohort of approximately 130 different subjects was used in addition to the 666-subject first cohort. High-throughput TCR immunosequencing, statistical association of individual TCRs with disease status, and machine learning were combined to predict cytomegalovirus infection status. A later analysis re-analyzed previously published TCR beta repertoires from approximately 700 donors and added high-resolution HLA genotyping to study TCR occurrence patterns. In the later analysis, no new phenotypic data were used to find candidate immune exposures; instead, reliance was placed on TCR beta sequences and their occurrence across donors. An earlier analysis of 587 of the donors used high-throughput TCR beta sequencing to judge whether each TCR beta V gene segment behaved as functional or pseudogenic. Alongside the repertoire data, information on donor age, sex, ethnicity and CMV serostatus was compiled. A later genetic analysis used genome-wide SNP genotypes for about three fifths of the 666 donors, treating that subset as a discovery cohort. Every repertoire in the discovery cohort had been generated on one and the same sequencing platform. HLA typing included class I and class II loci at four-digit resolution. The number of typed donors differed by locus: about 620-640 for A, B, C, DRB1 and DQB1; 522 for DQA1; approximately 610 for DPA1; and approximately 450 for DPB1. Because of strong linkage in the cohort, roughly five DR-DQ haplotypes were treated as single units for association and clustering. On average, around 240,000 unique TCR beta nucleotide sequences were sequenced per donor among about 400 genotyped donors of the cohort, with 15% to 20% of those sequences being non-productive.

Taken from cysteine to phenylalanine, the CDR3 has 13 residues. Here the CDR3 DNA is all that survives: 39 bases in frame from base 1. Taken from the germline V gene, the CDR1 and CDR2 loops are MDHEN and SYDVKM. V is pruned by 2 bases and J by 5 bases, leaving 3 bases of the junction without a gene match. In total, 600 or so healthy bone marrow donors made up the cohort. At the time of sampling, every cohort member was nominally healthy, though immune exposures that went unrecorded were likely present. The donor was CMV seronegative and belonged to the group of 350 to 400 seronegative cohort members. A peripheral blood sample was provided by each donor, and peripheral blood mononuclear cells were used for TCR beta sequencing. The Qiagen DNeasy Blood Extraction Kit was used to extract genomic DNA from the blood cell samples. Findings and caveats that apply to the study as a whole: In a later analysis, most CMV-associated TCR beta chains were found to appear HLA-restricted, with HLA associations seemingly driven largely by CMV exposure. For the cohort, immune exposure information was limited to CMV serostatus. A later genetic analysis reported fewer N-insertions in productive TCRs among donors in an Asian-associated ancestry cluster than the approximately 700-donor mean. A cluster of highly shared sequence variants was judged likely to represent a technical artifact of the sequencing pipeline. A further reported finding was that TCR beta sequences accurately predicted the HLA-A and HLA-B alleles for most subjects in the first cohort. It was suggested by the authors that the approach could potentially be generalized to other disease states and immunological phenotypes. In a later analysis, HLA-associated TCR beta chains were found to be more clonally expanded and to have lower generation probabilities than equally common non-associated chains. This cohort had only TCR beta chains sequenced, and the lack of alpha or paired-chain data limited which features could be detected. A later analysis found that TCR association rates varied across HLA loci, with DRB1 alleles showing the most associated TCRs and HLA-C alleles the fewest. Linkage disequilibrium might explain the correlated functional status among segregating V segments, but an unknown experimental factor could not be ruled out. In both the original and validation cohorts, the classifier was reported to diagnose cytomegalovirus status with high specificity and sensitivity. Broadly in line with IMGT annotations, most TCR beta V segments showed up in productive rearrangements about 87% or about 30% of the time in an earlier analysis of roughly 590 of the donors. In a later analysis, several top co-occurrence clusters were reported to appear linked to parvovirus B19, influenza, CMV and Epstein-Barr virus. In a later genetic analysis, a missense DCLRE1C variant was associated with V-gene and J-gene trimming of TCR beta chains, and the association was replicated in an independent cohort. Because HLA typing was missing for some donors at each locus, association tests included only the typed subset. The presence/absence analyses assumed that sequencing depth was roughly uniform across donors, and that assumption may not be true. Because counts were too low, under 20 rarely observed V segments, including chromosome 9 orphons, were left out of the earlier analysis of 500 to 750 of the donors. When HLA alleles, especially DR and DQ, strongly co-occurred, TCR associations were difficult to assign to individual alleles. Most TCR sequences were seen in very few donors, while some public TCRs were found in many individuals. Some IMGT-functional V segments, including TRBV6-2 and TRBV6-3, could not be told apart with the 87-base-pair reads, so those segments were excluded. In a later analysis, 16,951 TCR beta sequences were associated with specific HLA alleles at a false discovery rate of 0.05. In the study, about 150 TCR beta chains were listed as associated with cytomegalovirus. A few of the identified cytomegalovirus-associated TCR beta chains were confirmed in vitro to be specific for cytomegalovirus antigens.

Of note for this clone: Its specific antigen is unknown.

Library method: the immunoSEQ multiplex PCR assay. For the multiplex PCR, a mixture combining 60 forward primers for TCR Vbeta segments and 13 reverse primers for TCR Jbeta segments was used. Amplification of the CDR3 region of rearranged TCR beta genes was performed with a multiplex PCR assay on genomic DNA. The amplified TCR beta libraries were sequenced on the Illumina HiSeq System as 87-base-pair reads. In the original analysis: A later analysis tallied 80 million to 95 million unique TCR beta chains across the 666 repertoires, and around 12 million of those chains were shared by two or more donors. To remove PCR and sequencing errors, raw reads were error-corrected and collapsed into unique sequences using a nearest-neighbor algorithm that merged closely related sequences. To assign V, D and J gene segments, CDR3 sequences were aligned to IMGT reference sequences. Each retained sequence needed at least a six-nucleotide match to both a V gene segment and a J gene segment. A rearrangement counted as productive if the CDR3 had no stop codons and remained in frame with V and J, and every other rearrangement counted as non-productive. CDR3 was defined according to IMGT convention as the region running from the second conserved V-encoded cysteine to the conserved J-encoded phenylalanine. In an earlier analysis of approximately 590 of the donors, sequences lacking an unambiguous match to a single V gene segment were excluded. An earlier analysis of several hundred of the donors called V segments functional above 56.7% productive rearrangements and segregating when the between-donor standard deviation exceeded 5%. To diagnose cytomegalovirus status from the catalog of TCR beta chain sequences, a statistical classification framework was built. In a later analysis, V and J genes were assigned by comparing TCR nucleotide sequences against IMGT/GENE-DB human TR gene sequences. Using the TCRdist pipeline, a later analysis assigned CDR3 sequences along with most-parsimonious VDJ recombination scenarios. In a later analysis, each TCR beta chain was defined by its CDR3 amino acid sequence together with its V-gene family, and reads lacking a unique V-gene family were excluded. In a later analysis, some 600 highly shared, low-generation-probability nucleotide sequences were removed to address suspected cross-contamination and a sequencing artifact. In a later analysis, a clonal expansion index for each public chain was calculated from normalized within-repertoire ranks of inferred template counts. Generation probabilities in a later analysis came from a VDJ recombination model fitted to out-of-frame rearrangements, and those results were checked against IGoR. In a later analysis, hypergeometric tests were used to score TCR-TCR, TCR-HLA and TCR-CMV co-occurrence, with a repertoire-size bias correction applied to TCR pairs. False discovery rates were estimated in a later analysis by permuting HLA or CMV assignments 20 times. In a later analysis, co-occurring TCRs were grouped using DBSCAN, with TCRdist sequence similarity added in when clustering inside HLA-allele-positive subsets. Co-occurrence clustering excluded repertoires with fewer than 30,000 or more than 120,000 public chains, plus five with anomalous nucleotide sharing. TCRdb provides this immuneACCESS table in a form limited to in-frame rearrangements. Some clones are lacking; in checked studies, under half of them reflect an unresolved V gene, and why the rest are absent is not known. V, J and clone size reflect that table, while D and trimming were determined from the DNA. The sample's records list 95,000 to 150,000 clones. The top ten constitute around 4% of the sample.

Recombination joined TRBV28 with TRBJ2-7; 7 nucleotides in the junction match TRBD2. Sample: PBMCs. The sequence derives from a man in his late teens or twenties in good health and CMV-seronegative. The DNA sequence reads TGTGCCAGCAGTTTAGCGGGAGAGGACGAGCAGTACTTC. Its protein is CASSLAGEDEQYF.